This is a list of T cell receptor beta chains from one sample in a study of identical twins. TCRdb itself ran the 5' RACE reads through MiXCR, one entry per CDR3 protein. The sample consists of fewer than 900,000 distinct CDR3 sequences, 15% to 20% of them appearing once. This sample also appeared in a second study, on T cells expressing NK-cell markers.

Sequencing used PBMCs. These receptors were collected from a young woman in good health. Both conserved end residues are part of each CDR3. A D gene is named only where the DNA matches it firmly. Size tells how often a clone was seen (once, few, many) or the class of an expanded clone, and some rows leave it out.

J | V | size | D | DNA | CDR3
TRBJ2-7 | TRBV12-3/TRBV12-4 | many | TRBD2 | TGTGCCAGCAGTTTGACCGGGGGAGGGCGCTCCTACGAGCAGTACTTC | CASSLTGGGRSYEQYF
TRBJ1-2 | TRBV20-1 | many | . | TGCAGTGCTAGCGACAGCTCTAACTATGGCTACACCTTC | CSASDSSNYGYTF
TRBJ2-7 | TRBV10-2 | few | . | TGCGCCAGCAGTGAGTCAGTTAGCTCCTACGAGCAGTACTTC | CASSESVSSYEQYF
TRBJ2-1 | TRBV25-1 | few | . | TGTGCCAGCAGTGAATGGGGCACCGAGCAGTTCTTC | CASSEWGTEQFF
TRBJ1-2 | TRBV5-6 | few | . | TGTGCCAGCAGCTTGGATTGGGGTCGTCGGTATGGCTACACCTTC | CASSLDWGRRYGYTF
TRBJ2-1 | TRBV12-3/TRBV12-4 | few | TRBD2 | TGTGCCAGAAGGACTAGCGGGATATCCTACAATGAGCAGTTCTTC | CARRTSGISYNEQFF
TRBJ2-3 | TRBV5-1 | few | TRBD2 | TGCGCCAGCAGCTTGGATGGGACTAAGGATACGCAGTATTTT | CASSLDGTKDTQYF
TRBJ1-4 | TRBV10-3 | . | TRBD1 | TGTGCCGCGCGGGACAGTGCAACTAATGAAAAACTGTTTTTT | CAARDSATNEKLFF
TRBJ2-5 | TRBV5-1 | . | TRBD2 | TGCGCCAGCAGCTTGGGGAGGACTAGCGGGGGACCCCTCCAAGAGACCCAGTACTTC | CASSLGRTSGGPLQETQYF
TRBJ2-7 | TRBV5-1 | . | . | TGCGCCAGCAGCTTGAATACAGGGGAGGACGAGAAGTACTTC | CASSLNTGEDEKYF
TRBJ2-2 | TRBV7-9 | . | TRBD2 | TGTGCCAGCAGCCCCTTTGGGGAGGGCTTCCACACCGGGGAGCTGTTTTTT | CASSPFGEGFHTGELFF
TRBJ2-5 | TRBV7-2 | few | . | TGTGCCAGCAGCTTAGTGGGGCCCCCTACCCCAGAGACCCAGTACTTC | CASSLVGPPTPETQYF
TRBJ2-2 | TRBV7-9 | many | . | TGTGCCAGCAGCTTACCCACCGGGGAGCTGTTTTTT | CASSLPTGELFF
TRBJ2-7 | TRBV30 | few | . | TGTGCCTGGAGCCTGGGGGCTGGTGACGAGCAGTACTTC | CAWSLGAGDEQYF
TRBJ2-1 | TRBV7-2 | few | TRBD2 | TGTGCCAGCAGCTTAGGGAGCGGGAGGACCTACAATGAGCAGTTCTTC | CASSLGSGRTYNEQFF
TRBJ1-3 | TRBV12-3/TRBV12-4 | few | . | TGTGCCAGCAGTTTTTCCAGGAACACCATATATTTT | CASSFSRNTIYF
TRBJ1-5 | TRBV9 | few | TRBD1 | TGTGCCAGCAGCGGACAGGGTCAGCCCCAGCATTTT | CASSGQGQPQHF
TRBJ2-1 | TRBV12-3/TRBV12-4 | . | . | TGTGCCAGCAGTTCGCAGGGGGGAGATGAGCAGTTCTTC | CASSSQGGDEQFF
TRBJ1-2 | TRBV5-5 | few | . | TGTGCCAGCAACCGGGTAGACTATGGCTACACCTTC | CASNRVDYGYTF
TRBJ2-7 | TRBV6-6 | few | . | TGTGCCAGCAGTTACTACGTTGCCTACGAGCAGTACTTC | CASSYYVAYEQYF
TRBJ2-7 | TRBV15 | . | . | TGTGCCACCAGCAGAGATAAAGGCAGGTACGAGCAGTACTTC | CATSRDKGRYEQYF
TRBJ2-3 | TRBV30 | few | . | TGTGCCTGGAGTGTACTGTCTGATACGCAGTATTTT | CAWSVLSDTQYF
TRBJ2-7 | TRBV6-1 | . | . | TGTGCCAGCAGTCGATCCAGGGGCTACGAGCAGTACTTC | CASSRSRGYEQYF
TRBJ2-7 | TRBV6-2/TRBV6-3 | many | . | TGTGCCAGCGAGGGGGCTAGCGTCTCCTACGAGCAGTACTTC | CASEGASVSYEQYF
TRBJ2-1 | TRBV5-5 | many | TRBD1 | TGTGCCAGCAGCTTAGGGACAGGATCGGGCAATGAGCAGTTCTTC | CASSLGTGSGNEQFF
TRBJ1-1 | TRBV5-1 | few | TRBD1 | TGCGCCAGCAGCCGCCGGGACAGGGTGCTTAAAACTGAAGCTTTCTTT | CASSRRDRVLKTEAFF
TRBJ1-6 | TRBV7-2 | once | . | TGTGCCAGCAGCTTAGCTCAATTTAGGAATTCACCCCTCCACTTT | CASSLAQFRNSPLHF
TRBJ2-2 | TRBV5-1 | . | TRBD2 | TGCGCCAGCAGCTTGAGTCCGGCTACTAGCGGGGGACAGTGGACCGGGGAGCTGTTTTTT | CASSLSPATSGGQWTGELFF
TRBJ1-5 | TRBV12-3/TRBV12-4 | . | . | TGTGCCAGCAGTTTAGGTCAGAGGAGCAATCAGCCCCAGCATTTT | CASSLGQRSNQPQHF
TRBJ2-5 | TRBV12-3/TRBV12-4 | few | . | TGTGCCAGCAGCTTATCCCCCCGGGGGTGGACCCAGTACTTC | CASSLSPRGWTQYF
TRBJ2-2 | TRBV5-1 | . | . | TGCGCCAGCAGCTTGACCGGGAACACGAACACCGGGGAGCTGTTTTTT | CASSLTGNTNTGELFF
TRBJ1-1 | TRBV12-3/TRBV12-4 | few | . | TGTGCCAGCAGTTGGCGCGGGAGGGGGAACACTGAAGCTTTCTTT | CASSWRGRGNTEAFF
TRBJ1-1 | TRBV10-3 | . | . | TGTGCCATCAGTGTGGCTGAGACTGAAGCTTTCTTT | CAISVAETEAFF
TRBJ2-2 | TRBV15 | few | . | TGTGCCACCAGCAGCGGGAGTGGGACCGGGGAGCTGTTTTTT | CATSSGSGTGELFF
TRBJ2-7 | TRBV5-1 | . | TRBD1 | TGCGCCAGTGAACCGGGACAGGGCTACGAGCAGTACTTC | CASEPGQGYEQYF
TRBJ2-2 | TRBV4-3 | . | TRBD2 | TGCGCCAGCAGCCCGACTAGCGCGAACACCGGGGAGCTGTTTTTT | CASSPTSANTGELFF
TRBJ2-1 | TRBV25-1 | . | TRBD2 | TGTGCCAGCAGTTCCCTAGCGGGATTGAATCCCCAGAGGGGTGAGCAGTTCTTC | CASSSLAGLNPQRGEQFF
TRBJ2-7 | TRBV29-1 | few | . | TGCAGCGTTCGAGGGGACTCCTACGAGCAGTACTTC | CSVRGDSYEQYF
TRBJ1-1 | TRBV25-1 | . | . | TGTGCCAGCAGGCTAAGCGTGCGGCAGAAAAAACGAAAAGCTTTCTTT | CASRLSVRQKKRKAFF
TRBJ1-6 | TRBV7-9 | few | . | TGTGCCAGCAGTCGGGCCGCGAGCTCCTATAATTCACCCCTCCACTTT | CASSRAASSYNSPLHF
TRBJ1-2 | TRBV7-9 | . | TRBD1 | TGTGCCAGCAGCCCGTGGGACAGGGGGAGCTATGGCTACACCTTC | CASSPWDRGSYGYTF
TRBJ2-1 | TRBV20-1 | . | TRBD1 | TGCAGTGCAAAATTTACAGGGGGCTTAAATGAGCAGTTCTTC | CSAKFTGGLNEQFF
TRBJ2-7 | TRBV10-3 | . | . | TGTGCCATCAGTGAGTCGGGAAGGAGTTACGAGCAGTACTTC | CAISESGRSYEQYF
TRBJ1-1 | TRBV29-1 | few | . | TGCAGCGTACCTACAGGGAACGCTGAAGCTTTCTTT | CSVPTGNAEAFF
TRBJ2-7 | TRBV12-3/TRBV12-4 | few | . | TGTGCCAGCAGTGGGATCACCGAGCAGTACTTC | CASSGITEQYF